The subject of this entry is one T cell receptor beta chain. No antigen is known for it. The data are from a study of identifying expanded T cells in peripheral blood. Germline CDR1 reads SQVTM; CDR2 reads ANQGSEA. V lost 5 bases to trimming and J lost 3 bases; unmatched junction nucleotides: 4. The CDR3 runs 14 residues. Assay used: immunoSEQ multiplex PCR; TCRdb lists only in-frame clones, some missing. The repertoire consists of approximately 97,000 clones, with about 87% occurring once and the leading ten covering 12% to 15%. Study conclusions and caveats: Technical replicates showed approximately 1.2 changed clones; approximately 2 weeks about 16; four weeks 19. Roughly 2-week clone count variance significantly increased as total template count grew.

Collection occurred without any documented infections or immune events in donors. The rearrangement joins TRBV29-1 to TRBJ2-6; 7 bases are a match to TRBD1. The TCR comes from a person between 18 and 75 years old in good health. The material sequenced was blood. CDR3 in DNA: TGCAGCGTTCTAGGGGGCGTTGGGGCCAACGTCCTGACTTTC. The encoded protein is CSVLGGVGANVLTF.